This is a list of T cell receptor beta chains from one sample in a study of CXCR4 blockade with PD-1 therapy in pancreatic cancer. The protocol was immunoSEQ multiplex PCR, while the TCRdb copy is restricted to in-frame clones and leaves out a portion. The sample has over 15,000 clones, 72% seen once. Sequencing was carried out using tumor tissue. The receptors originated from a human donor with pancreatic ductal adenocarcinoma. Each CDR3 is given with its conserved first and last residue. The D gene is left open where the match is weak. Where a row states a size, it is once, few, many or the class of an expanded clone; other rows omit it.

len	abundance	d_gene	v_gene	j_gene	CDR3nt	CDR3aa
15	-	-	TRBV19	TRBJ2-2	TGTGCCAGTAGTATACTCCCGGGGGTTGAAGGGGAGCTGTTTTTT	CASSILPGVEGELFF
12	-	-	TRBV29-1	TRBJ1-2	TGCAGCGTTGGGGGCAGGGACTATGGCTACACCTTC	CSVGGRDYGYTF
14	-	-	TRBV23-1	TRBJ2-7	TGCGCCAGCAGCCAAGTCCGGGCCTCCTACGAGCAGTACTTC	CASSQVRASYEQYF
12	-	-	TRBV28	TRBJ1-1	TGTGCCAGCGGGGGGGGCACCGCTGAAGCTTTCTTT	CASGGGTAEAFF
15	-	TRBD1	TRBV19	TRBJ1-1	TGTGCCAGTAGTTCCTCGACAGGGATGAACACTGAAGCTTTCTTT	CASSSSTGMNTEAFF
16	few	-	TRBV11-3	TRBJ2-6	TGTGCCAGCAGCTTGGAATTTAGGCCTGGGGCCAACGTCCTGACTTTC	CASSLEFRPGANVLTF
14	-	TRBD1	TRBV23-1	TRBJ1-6	TGCGCCAGCAGTCAAACAGGGGATAATTCACCCCTCCACTTT	CASSQTGDNSPLHF
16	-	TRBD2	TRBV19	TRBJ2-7	TGTGCCAGTAGTATCTCGACGGGAGGGCGGACCTACGAGCAGTACTTC	CASSISTGGRTYEQYF
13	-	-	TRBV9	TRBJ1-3	TGTGCCAGCAGTTTCCGATCTGGAAACACCATATATTTT	CASSFRSGNTIYF
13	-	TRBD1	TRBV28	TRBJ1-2	TGTGCCAGCACTCAGACAGGGGGGTATGGCTACACCTTC	CASTQTGGYGYTF
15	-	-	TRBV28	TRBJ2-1	TGTGCCAGCAGTTTTTGGACGGTAGGATACAATGAGCAGTTCTTC	CASSFWTVGYNEQFF
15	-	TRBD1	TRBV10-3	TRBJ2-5	TGTGCCATCAGTGAGCCCGGGACAGCCCAAGAGACCCAGTACTTC	CAISEPGTAQETQYF
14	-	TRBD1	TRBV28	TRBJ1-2	TGTGCCAGCAGCATTACAGGGGCTAGCTATGGCTACACCTTC	CASSITGASYGYTF
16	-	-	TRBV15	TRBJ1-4	TGTGCCACCAGCAGAGGAGAACTCGAGTCTAATGAAAAACTGTTTTTT	CATSRGELESNEKLFF
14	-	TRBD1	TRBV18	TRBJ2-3	TGTGCCAGCTCACAGGACAGGTTCACAGATACGCAGTATTTT	CASSQDRFTDTQYF
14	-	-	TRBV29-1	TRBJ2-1	TGCAGCGTTGAGGGCAGGGTGGCCTACAATGAGCAGTTCTTC	CSVEGRVAYNEQFF
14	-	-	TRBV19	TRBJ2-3	TGTGCCACCAAGCCGGCGTCACACACAGATACGCAGTATTTT	CATKPASHTDTQYF
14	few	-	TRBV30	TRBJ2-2	TGTGCCTGGAGTCCTTGGGCAGGGTACGGGGAGCTGTTTTTT	CAWSPWAGYGELFF
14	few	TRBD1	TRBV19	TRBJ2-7	TGTGCCAGTAGTAGCTTAGGGACAGCCTACGAGCAGTACTTC	CASSSLGTAYEQYF
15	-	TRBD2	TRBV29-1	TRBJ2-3	TGCAGCGTCGAGCCGGCTAGCGGGGGCACAGATACGCAGTATTTT	CSVEPASGGTDTQYF
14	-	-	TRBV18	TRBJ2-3	TGTGCCAGCTCACCACCGATTTCGTCAGATACGCAGTATTTT	CASSPPISSDTQYF
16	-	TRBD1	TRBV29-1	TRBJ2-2	TGCAGCGTTGCAGGGACAGAGAGAGTAAACACCGGGGAGCTGTTTTTT	CSVAGTERVNTGELFF
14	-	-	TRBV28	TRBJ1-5	TGTGCCAGCAGGTCGACAGTGATCAATCAGCCCCAGCATTTT	CASRSTVINQPQHF
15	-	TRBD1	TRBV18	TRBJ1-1	TGTGCCAGCTCACCGTTACAGGGGGTAGAGGCTGAAGCTTTCTTT	CASSPLQGVEAEAFF
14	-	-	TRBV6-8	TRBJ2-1	-	CASSSSEGQDEQFF
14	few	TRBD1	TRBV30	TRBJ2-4	TGTGCCTGGAGAGACAGGGGGGGCAAAAACATTCAGTACTTC	CAWRDRGGKNIQYF
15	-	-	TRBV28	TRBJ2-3	TGTGCCAGCAGCCCCCACAGGGCTAGCACAGATACGCAGTATTTT	CASSPHRASTDTQYF
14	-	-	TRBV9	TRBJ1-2	TGTGCCAGCAGCGAAGGGGTCGGGGGTTATGGCTACACCTTC	CASSEGVGGYGYTF
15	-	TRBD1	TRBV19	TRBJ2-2	TGTGCCAGTACCCCGGGACAGGTTAACACCGGGGAGCTGTTTTTT	CASTPGQVNTGELFF
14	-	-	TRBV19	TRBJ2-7	TGTGCCAGTAGTAGGAGCCCTATGTCCTACGAGCAGTACTTC	CASSRSPMSYEQYF
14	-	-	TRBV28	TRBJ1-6	TGTGCCAGCAGCCAAGGTCTCTATAATTCACCCCTCCACTTT	CASSQGLYNSPLHF
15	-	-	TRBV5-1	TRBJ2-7	TGCGCCAGCAGCCTGGAGTTACGCGGCCCCTACGAGCAGTACTTC	CASSLELRGPYEQYF
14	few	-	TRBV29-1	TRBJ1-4	TGCAGCGCCGAACCGTTTCGGGGTAATGAAAAACTGTTTTTT	CSAEPFRGNEKLFF
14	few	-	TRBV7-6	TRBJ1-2	TGTGCCAGCAGCCCTCGCGGGGGTACGGGTGGCTACACCTTC	CASSPRGGTGGYTF
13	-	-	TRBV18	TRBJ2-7	TGTGCCAGCTCACCGTCGGCGACCTACGAGCAGTACTTC	CASSPSATYEQYF
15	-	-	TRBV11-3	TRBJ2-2	TGTGCCAGCAGCGTTCGACAAGCGAACACCGGGGAGCTGTTTTTT	CASSVRQANTGELFF
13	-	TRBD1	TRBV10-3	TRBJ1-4	TGTGCCTGTATGGGACAGTTGAATGAAAAACTGTTTTTT	CACMGQLNEKLFF
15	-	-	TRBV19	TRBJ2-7	TGTGCCAGTAGTCCCGGCGCCGGAACAGCCTACGAGCAGTACTTC	CASSPGAGTAYEQYF
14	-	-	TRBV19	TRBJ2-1	TGTGCCAGTAAAGGGGGCGGGAGGCCTAATGAGCAGTTCTTC	CASKGGGRPNEQFF
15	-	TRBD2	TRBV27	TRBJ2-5	TGTGCCAGCAGTTTACGGCGGGAGGGCCCGGAGACCCAGTACTTC	CASSLRREGPETQYF
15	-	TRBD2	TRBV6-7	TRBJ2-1	TGTGCCAGTCATTTAGCGGGAGGGCCAAACAATGAGCAGTTCTTC	CASHLAGGPNNEQFF
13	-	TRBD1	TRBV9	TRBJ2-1	TGTGCCAGCAGCGCCACAGGGGTGGATGAGCAGTTCTTC	CASSATGVDEQFF
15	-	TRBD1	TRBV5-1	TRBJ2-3	TGCGCCAGCAGCTTGGCCCGACAGGGGGCAGATACGCAGTATTTT	CASSLARQGADTQYF
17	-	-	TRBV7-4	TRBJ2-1	TGTGCCAGCAGCTTAGCGGTCGGGCGGAGCTCCTACAATGAGCAGTTCTTC	CASSLAVGRSSYNEQFF
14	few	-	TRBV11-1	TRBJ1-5	TGTGCCAGCAGCCCCGGAATTAGCAATCAGCCCCAGCATTTT	CASSPGISNQPQHF
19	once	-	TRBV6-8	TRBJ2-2	TGTGCCAGCAGCTTCGAAACACGACAGGCATCTTTGAACACCGGGGAGCTGTTTTTT	CASSFETRQASLNTGELFF
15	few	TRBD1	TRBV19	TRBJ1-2	TGTGCCAGTAGTATTGGACAGGGCCTTCCGGATGGCTACACCTTC	CASSIGQGLPDGYTF